These 30 T cell receptor beta chains share one sample of origin, sequenced in a study of shared clonotypes between healthy human individuals. Generated by immunoSEQ multiplex PCR, the TCRdb table keeps only in-frame clones and is missing some. The table has about 2.4 million clones, roughly nine tenths seen once; the top ten hold under 0.15%. The sequenced sample was naive CD4+ T cells sorted from blood. Subset indicated: CD45RA+ positively selected. The receptors here all came from a young man in good health.

CDR3 in amino acids: CASSVNRGRDEKLFF. Written as DNA, the CDR3 is TGTGCCAGCAGCGTGAACAGGGGGCGTGACGAAAAACTGTTTTTT. The chain couples TRBV9 to TRBJ1-4; the match to TRBD1 covers 9 bases. This CDR3 spans 15 amino acids. The germline gives CDR1 SGDLS, CDR2 YYNGEE. Losses at the gene ends were 2 bases for V and 8 bases for J; bases not matched to a gene: 7.

In the case of this clone: The same CDR3 is also encoded by other DNA sequences in this sample. The chain carries TRBV10-1 and TRBJ2-7; D gene unclear. The CDR3 consists of 12 residues. The V gene lost 3 bases and the J gene lost 2 bases, with 5 bases spanning the gap. CDR1 and CDR2 (germline): WNHNN, SYGVQD (reference sequence). The CDR3 sequence: CASSDGPYEQYF. The CDR3, as DNA: TGCGCCAGCAGTGATGGACCCTACGAGCAGTACTTC.

This clone appeared once. This chain links TRBV2 with TRBJ1-4, with D possibly TRBD1 on 6 matching bases. V lost 7 bases to trimming and J lost 7 bases, with 16 bases between them. In germline, CDR1 is SNHLY, CDR2 FYNNEI. The CDR3 has 14 amino acids. The CDR3 DNA follows: TGTGCCAGCAATACGCAGGGGTTTAGTGAAAAACTGTTTTTT. It encodes CASNTQGFSEKLFF.

This chain uses TRBV2 with TRBJ2-2; 9 bases are a match to TRBD2. V lost 1 base to trimming and J lost 4 bases; unmatched junction nucleotides: 1. CDR1 and CDR2 from the germline V gene are SNHLY and FYNNEI. CDR3 length: 15 amino acids. CDR3 region: CASSEGSGGTGELFF. DNA of the CDR3: TGTGCCAGCAGTGAAGGTAGCGGGGGCACCGGGGAGCTGTTTTTT.

The rearrangement links TRBV4-1 to TRBJ2-7, with TRBD1 identical over 7 bases. Germline lookup yields CDR1 MGHRA and CDR2 YSYEKL. The CDR3 has 13 residues. Trimming cost V 4 bases and J 3 bases; bases outside gene matches: 3. This CDR3 is CASSPRTGYEQYF. The CDR3, as DNA: TGCGCCAGCAGCCCCCGGACAGGCTACGAGCAGTACTTC.

This chain connects TRBV2 to TRBJ1-5; D unresolved. V was shortened by 4 bases and J by 0 bases, with 16 bases between the two germline ends. CDR3 length: 17 amino acids. CDR1 and CDR2 (germline): SNHLY, FYNNEI. The CDR3 DNA reads TGTGCCAGCAGTGTAGAAGGGTCGGCGTATAGCAATCAGCCCCAGCATTTT. It codes for CASSVEGSAYSNQPQHF.

For this clone: The sample carries other DNA sequences with the same CDR3. This rearrangement joins TRBV6-5 to TRBJ2-1, with TRBD1 as a possible D gene (5 bases). The V gene's germline CDR1 is MNHEY and CDR2 SVGAGI. Trimming took off 6 bases at V and 7 bases at J, with 7 bases between the two ends. CDR3 length: 11 amino acids. The CDR3 sequence: CASSQGNEQFF. DNA for the CDR3: TGTGCCAGCAGCCAGGGAAATGAGCAGTTCTTC.

This clone appeared once. V gene TRBV7-2 combines with J gene TRBJ2-6, with unresolved D. This CDR3 spans 14 amino acids. Per germline, CDR1 SGHTA and CDR2 FQGNSA. Deletions cut 2 bases from V and 3 bases from J, with 5 bases between. CDR3 coding DNA: TGTGCCAGCAGCTTAAGCATTGGGGCCAACGTCCTGACTTTC. This gives the protein CASSLSIGANVLTF.

J is TRBJ2-2 and V is TRBV12-5; 12 bases line up with TRBD2. CDR3 length: 16 amino acids. Trimming cost V 5 bases and J 2 bases; bases outside gene matches: 3. Germline CDR1 and CDR2: LGHNT and FRNRAP. The CDR3, as DNA: TGTGCTAGTGGTAAAGGACTAGCGGGAAACACCGGGGAGCTGTTTTTT. Protein product: CASGKGLAGNTGELFF.

The chain uses TRBV10-3 and TRBJ2-7; possibly TRBD2 for D (6 bases). Looked up from germline, CDR1 is ENHRY and CDR2 is SYGVKD. Between the trimmed V and J ends, which lost 6 bases and 3 bases, there was a span of 12 bases. CDR3 length equals 13 residues. DNA for the CDR3: TGTGCCATCAGGACGGGACTTGGCTACGAGCAGTACTTC. Translating gives CAIRTGLGYEQYF.

The chain links TRBV21-1 to TRBJ2-7; the table's D call, TRBD2, was not checked against the DNA. TRBV21-1 is a pseudogene locus. This CDR3 region has 13 residues. The chain's CDR3 is CASSKGTSYEQYF. CDR3 coding DNA: TGTGCCAGCAGCAAAGGGACTAGCTACGAGCAGTACTTC.

V is TRBV5-1 and J is TRBJ2-3, with D possibly being TRBD1 or TRBD2 (5 bases each). CDR1 and CDR2 (germline): SGHRS, YFSETQ. V was trimmed by 4 bases and J by 7 bases, leaving 13 bases between them. There are 13 residues in the CDR3. CDR3 sequence reads: CASSSEGSNTQYF. CDR3 DNA: TGCGCCAGCAGCAGCGAGGGGTCTAATACGCAGTATTTT.

The V and J genes are TRBV10-2 and TRBJ2-7; D tentatively reads TRBD1 or TRBD2 (5 bases each). Trimming took off 0 bases at V and 3 bases at J, with 18 bases between the two ends. The CDR3 is made up of 17 amino acids. The germline CDR1 and CDR2 sequences are WSHSY and SAAADI. The CDR3 loop is CASSESPAQVGVYEQYF. As DNA, the CDR3 is TGCGCCAGCAGTGAGTCCCCTGCGCAGGTGGGGGTCTACGAGCAGTACTTC.

The rearrangement joins TRBV12-2 to TRBJ2-7. TRBV12-2 is a listed pseudogene. The CDR3 is 12 residues long. The CDR3 DNA is TGTGCAAGTCGCTTAGAGGCCTACGAGCAGTACTTC. It yields the protein CASRLEAYEQYF.

This clone was picked up one time. The chain links TRBV2 to TRBJ2-3; D might be TRBD2 (6 bases). V was trimmed by 3 bases and J by 1 base, leaving 11 bases between them. Per the germline V gene, CDR1 is SNHLY and CDR2 is FYNNEI. This CDR3 contains 15 residues. The DNA of the CDR3 is TGTGCCAGCAGTGAGTGGCGGGACCGCACAGATACGCAGTATTTT. The encoded protein is CASSEWRDRTDTQYF.

The chain is built from TRBV19 and TRBJ1-1; 8 positions match TRBD1. This CDR3 spans 14 amino acids. The V gene's germline CDR1 is LNHDA and CDR2 SQIVND (reference sequence). Trimming cost V 6 bases and J 0 bases; bases outside gene matches: 3. CDR3 coding DNA: TGTGCCAGTAGCAAGGACAGGGTGAACACTGAAGCTTTCTTT. Translating it yields CASSKDRVNTEAFF.

The chain links TRBV6-6 to TRBJ2-5, with 10 bases that match TRBD2. The CDR3 has 16 amino acids. Germline lookup yields CDR1 MNHNY and CDR2 SVGAGI (reference sequence). Trimming took 5 bases from V and 2 from J; bases not matched to a gene: 8. CDR3 residues: CASSNRLAGIQETQYF. The CDR3 nucleotides read TGTGCCAGCAGTAACAGACTAGCGGGCATTCAAGAGACCCAGTACTTC.

On this clone itself: The same CDR3 can be traced to other DNA sequences in this sample. The chain employs TRBV5-1 and TRBJ2-1, with D unclear. The ends were cut back, 5 bases at V and 5 bases at J, with 8 bases in the middle. Germline lookup yields CDR1 SGHRS and CDR2 YFSETQ. The CDR3 runs 12 residues. CDR3 bases: TGCGCCAGCAGTCTTGCCGACAATGAGCAGTTCTTC. This gives the protein CASSLADNEQFF.

The chain uses TRBV10-3 and TRBJ1-5, with D tentatively TRBD1 (6 bases). In germline, CDR1 is ENHRY, CDR2 SYGVKD. Trimming removed 4 bases at V and 5 bases at J, with 15 bases between. CDR3 length: 15 residues. DNA for the CDR3: TGTGCCATCAGTGTTGGCCCCCAGGGGTATCAGCCCCAGCATTTT. Its translation: CAISVGPQGYQPQHF.

A single count supports this clone. The chain couples TRBV27 to TRBJ1-1; D is uncertain. V lost 2 bases and J lost 0, with 16 bases in between. CDR3 size: 17 residues. CDR1 MNHEY and CDR2 SMNVEV come from the germline V gene (reference sequence). The CDR3 sequence: CASSLGPLGPLNTEAFF. Written as DNA, the CDR3 is TGTGCCAGCAGTTTAGGCCCCCTCGGACCGCTGAACACTGAAGCTTTCTTT.

The V and J genes are TRBV7-2 and TRBJ1-5, with TRBD1 identical over 9 bases. The CDR3 length is 13 residues. The germline gives CDR1 SGHTA, CDR2 FQGNSA. Trimming cost V 5 bases and J 4 bases; bases outside gene matches: 0. The CDR3 protein is CASSGQGNQPQHF. CDR3 nucleotide sequence: TGTGCCAGCAGCGGACAGGGGAATCAGCCCCAGCATTTT.

V is TRBV6-6 and J is TRBJ2-2; 10 bases line up with TRBD2. Germline V CDR1 and CDR2: MNHNY, SVGAGI (reference sequence). Trimming took 5 bases from V and 5 from J; bases not matched to a gene: 5. The CDR3 is 15 amino acids. CDR3 sequence (DNA): TGTGCCAGCAGTAAAGCGGGGGGGCAAACCGGGGAGCTGTTTTTT. Its protein is CASSKAGGQTGELFF.

The rearrangement joins TRBV5-5 to TRBJ2-7; TRBD1 might be the D (6 bases). Germline CDR1 SGHKS, CDR2 YYEKEE (reference sequence). This CDR3 has 15 amino acids. Trimming removed 0 bases at V and 5 bases at J, with 15 bases between. CDR3 bases: TGTGCCAGCAGCTTGGTGGACAGCGGATCTAACGAGCAGTACTTC. Amino acids: CASSLVDSGSNEQYF. Variable domain in full (rest from reference TRBV5-5 and TRBJ2-7): DAGVTQSPTHLIKTRGQQVTLRCSPISGHKSVSWYQQVLGQGPQFIFQYYEKEERGRGNFPDRFSARQFPNYSSELNVNALLLGDSALYLCASSLVDSGSNEQYFGPGTRLTVT.

V is TRBV5-1 and J is TRBJ2-7; 10 nucleotides line up with TRBD1. This CDR3 has 14 residues. J lost 3 bases, V lost 4 bases, and 4 bases had no gene match. The germline CDR1 and CDR2 sequences are SGHRS and YFSETQ. The CDR3 DNA sequence: TGCGCCAGCAGCGGCGGGACAGGGGTCTACGAGCAGTACTTC. It specifies CASSGGTGVYEQYF. Drawing the rest from reference TRBV5-1 and TRBJ2-7, the complete variable domain is KAGVTQTPRYLIKTRGQQVTLSCSPISGHRSVSWYQQTPGQGLQFLFEYFSETQRNKGNFPGRFSGRQFSNSRSEMNVSTLELGDSALYLCASSGGTGVYEQYFGPGTRLTVT.

The chain recombines TRBV5-1 with TRBJ2-1, with D possibly matching TRBD1 (5 bases). Germline-derived CDR1 and CDR2 are SGHRS and YFSETQ. The CDR3 has 15 residues. Trimming cost V 6 bases and J 3 bases, with 16 bases left between them. The CDR3 DNA sequence: TGCGCCAGCATGGGATCCCCAGGGATCTACAATGAGCAGTTCTTC. This codes for CASMGSPGIYNEQFF.

J is TRBJ2-5 and V is TRBV28; D uncertain. TRBJ2-7 explains the end of the DNA better; the J call may be wrong. CDR1 MDHEN and CDR2 SYDVKM come from the germline V gene. The CDR3 contains 17 residues. CDR3 sequence reads: CASSLLFGQKIIYEQYF. CDR3 nucleotides: TGTGCCAGCAGTTTATTATTCGGGCAGAAAATCATCTACGAGCAGTACTTC.

This sequence joins TRBV9 and TRBJ2-3, with 11 bases identical to TRBD2. The length of the CDR3 is 16 residues. Looked up from germline, CDR1 is SGDLS and CDR2 is YYNGEE. V lost 0 bases, J lost 6 bases, and 6 bases stayed unmatched. The CDR3 DNA reads as TGTGCCAGCAGCGTAGTAACTAGCGGGGGTCGGGATACGCAGTATTTT. Its protein product is CASSVVTSGGRDTQYF.

The chain combines TRBV5-5 with TRBJ1-5, with a weak D call TRBD1 (6 bases). This CDR3 has 19 amino acids. Deletions cut 4 bases from V and 0 bases from J, with 23 bases between. Germline V lookup: CDR1 SGHKS, CDR2 YYEKEE (reference sequence). CDR3 in amino acids: CASSGGLGSLLYSNQPQHF. The DNA of the CDR3 is TGTGCCAGCAGCGGGGGGCTCGGCAGCCTTTTGTATAGCAATCAGCCCCAGCATTTT.

The J gene is TRBJ2-7, the V gene TRBV10-1, with 15 bases identical to TRBD2. In germline, CDR1 is WNHNN, CDR2 SYGVQD (reference sequence). V lost 6 bases, J lost 4 bases, and 7 bases stayed unmatched. CDR3 length equals 16 residues. The CDR3 sequence: CASSRGLAGGPYEQYF. The CDR3 DNA sequence: TGCGCCAGCAGCCGCGGACTAGCGGGAGGGCCGTACGAGCAGTACTTC.

The chain uses TRBV2 and TRBJ2-3; D might be TRBD2 (6 bases). Per the germline V gene, CDR1 is SNHLY and CDR2 is FYNNEI. The CDR3 totals 12 residues. V was cut by 7 bases and J by 4 bases, with 9 bases left in between. The CDR3: CASTRLADTQYF. CDR3 DNA: TGTGCCAGCACCCGACTAGCAGATACGCAGTATTTT.